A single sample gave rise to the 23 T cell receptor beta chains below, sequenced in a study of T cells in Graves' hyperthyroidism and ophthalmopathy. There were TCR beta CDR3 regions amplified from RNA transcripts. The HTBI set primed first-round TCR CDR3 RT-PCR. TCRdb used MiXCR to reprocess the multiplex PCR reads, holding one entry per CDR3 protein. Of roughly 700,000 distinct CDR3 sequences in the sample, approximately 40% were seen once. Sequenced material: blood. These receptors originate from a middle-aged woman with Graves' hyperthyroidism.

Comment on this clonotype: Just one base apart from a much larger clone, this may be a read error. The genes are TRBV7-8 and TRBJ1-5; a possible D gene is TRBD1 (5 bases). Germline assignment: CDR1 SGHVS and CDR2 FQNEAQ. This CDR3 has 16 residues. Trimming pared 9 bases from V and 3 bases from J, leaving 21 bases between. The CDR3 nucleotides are TGTGCCAGTAACGGCTCCGAGACAGTGTTCAATCAGCCCCAGCATTTT. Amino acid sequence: CASNGSETVFNQPQHF.

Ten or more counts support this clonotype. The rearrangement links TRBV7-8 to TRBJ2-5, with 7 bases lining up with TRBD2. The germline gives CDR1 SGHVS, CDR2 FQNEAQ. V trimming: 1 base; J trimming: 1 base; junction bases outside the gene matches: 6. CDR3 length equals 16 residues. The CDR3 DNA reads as TGTGCCAGCAGCTTAGTAGAAGGACTAGTCCAAGAGACCCAGTACTTC. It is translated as CASSLVEGLVQETQYF.

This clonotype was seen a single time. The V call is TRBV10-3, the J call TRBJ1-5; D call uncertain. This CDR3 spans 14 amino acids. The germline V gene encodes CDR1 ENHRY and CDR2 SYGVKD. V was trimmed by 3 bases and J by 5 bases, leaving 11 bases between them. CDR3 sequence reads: CAISESQVYQPQHF. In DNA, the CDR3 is TGTGCCATCAGTGAAAGTCAGGTATATCAGCCCCAGCATTTT.

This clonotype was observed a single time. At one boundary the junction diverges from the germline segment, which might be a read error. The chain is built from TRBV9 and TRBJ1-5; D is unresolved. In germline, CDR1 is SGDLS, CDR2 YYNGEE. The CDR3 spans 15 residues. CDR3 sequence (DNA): TGCGCCAGCAGCGCCAGGACGGATAGCAATCAGCCCCAGCATTTT. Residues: CASSARTDSNQPQHF.

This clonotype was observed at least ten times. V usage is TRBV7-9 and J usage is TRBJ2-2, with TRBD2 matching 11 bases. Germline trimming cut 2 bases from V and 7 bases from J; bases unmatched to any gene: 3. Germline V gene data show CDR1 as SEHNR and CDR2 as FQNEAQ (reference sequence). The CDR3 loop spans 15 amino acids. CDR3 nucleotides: TGTGCCAGCAGCTTACCGACTAGCGGGAACGGGGAGCTGTTTTTT. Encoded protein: CASSLPTSGNGELFF. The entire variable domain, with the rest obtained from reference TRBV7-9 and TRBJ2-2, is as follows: DTGVSQNPRHKITKRGQNVTFRCDPISEHNRLYWYRQTLGQGPEFLTYFQNEAQLEKSRLLSDRFSAERPKGSFSTLEIQRTEQGDSAMYLCASSLPTSGNGELFFGEGSRLTVL.

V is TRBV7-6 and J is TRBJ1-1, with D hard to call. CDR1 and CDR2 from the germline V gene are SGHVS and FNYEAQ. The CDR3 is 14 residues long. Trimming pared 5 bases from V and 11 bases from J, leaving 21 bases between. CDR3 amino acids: CASSEQGITKLAFF. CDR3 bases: TGTGCCAGCAGCGAACAAGGAATTACCAAGTTGGCTTTCTTT.

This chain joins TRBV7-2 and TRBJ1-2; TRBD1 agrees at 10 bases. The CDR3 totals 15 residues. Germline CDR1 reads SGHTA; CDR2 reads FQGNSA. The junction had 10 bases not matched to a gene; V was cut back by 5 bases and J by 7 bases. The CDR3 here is CASSTRDRGYGGYTF. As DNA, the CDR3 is TGTGCCAGCAGCACTCGGGACAGGGGCTACGGTGGCTACACCTTC.

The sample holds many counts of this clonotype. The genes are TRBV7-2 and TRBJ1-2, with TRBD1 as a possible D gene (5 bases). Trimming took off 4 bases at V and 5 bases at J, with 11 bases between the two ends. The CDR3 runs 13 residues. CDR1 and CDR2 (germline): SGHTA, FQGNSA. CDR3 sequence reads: CASSSTGKYGYTF. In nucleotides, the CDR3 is TGTGCCAGCAGCTCCACAGGAAAGTATGGCTACACCTTC. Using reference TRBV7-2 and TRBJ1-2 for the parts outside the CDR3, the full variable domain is GAGVSQSPSNKVTEKGKDVELRCDPISGHTALYWYRQSLGQGLEFLIYFQGNSAPDKSGLPSDRFSAERTGGSVSTLTIQRTQQEDSAVYLCASSSTGKYGYTFGSGTRLTVV.

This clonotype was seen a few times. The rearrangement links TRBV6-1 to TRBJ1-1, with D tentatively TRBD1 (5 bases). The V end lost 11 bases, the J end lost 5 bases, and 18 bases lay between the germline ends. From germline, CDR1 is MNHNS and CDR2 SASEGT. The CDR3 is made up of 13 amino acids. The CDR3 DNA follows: TGTGCCTCCCGGGAGCAGGGCGGTACTGAAGCTTTCTTT. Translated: CASREQGGTEAFF.

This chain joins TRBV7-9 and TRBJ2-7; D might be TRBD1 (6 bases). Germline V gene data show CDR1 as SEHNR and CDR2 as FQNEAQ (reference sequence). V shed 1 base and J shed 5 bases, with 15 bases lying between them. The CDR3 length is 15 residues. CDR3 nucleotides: TGTGCCAGCAGCTTAGTCGCAGGACAGCACCACGAGCAGTACTTC. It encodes CASSLVAGQHHEQYF.

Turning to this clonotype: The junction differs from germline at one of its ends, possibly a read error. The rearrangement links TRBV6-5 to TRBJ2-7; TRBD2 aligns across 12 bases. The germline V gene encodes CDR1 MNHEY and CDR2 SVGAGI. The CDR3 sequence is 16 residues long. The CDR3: CAISYSTSGGSYEQYF. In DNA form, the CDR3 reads TGTGCCATCAGTTACTCGACTAGCGGGGGCTCCTACGAGCAGTACTTC.

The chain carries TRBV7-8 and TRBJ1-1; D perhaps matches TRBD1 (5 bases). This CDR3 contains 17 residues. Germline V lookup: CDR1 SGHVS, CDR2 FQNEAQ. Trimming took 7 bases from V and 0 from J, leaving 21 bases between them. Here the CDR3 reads CASTIPNLGGMNTEAFF. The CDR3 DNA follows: TGTGCCAGCACCATTCCTAATCTGGGGGGTATGAACACTGAAGCTTTCTTT. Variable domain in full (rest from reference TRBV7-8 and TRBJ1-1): GAGVSQSPRYKVAKRGQDVALRCDPISGHVSLFWYQQALGQGPEFLTYFQNEAQLDKSGLPSDRFFAERPEGSVSTLKIQRTQQEDSAVYLCASTIPNLGGMNTEAFFGQGTRLTVV.

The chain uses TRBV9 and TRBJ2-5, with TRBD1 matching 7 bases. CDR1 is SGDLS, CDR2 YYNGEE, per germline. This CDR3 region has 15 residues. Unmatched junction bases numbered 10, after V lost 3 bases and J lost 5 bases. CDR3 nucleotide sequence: TGTGCCAGCAGCGCCGAGACAGGGTTTGGGGAGACCCAGTACTTC. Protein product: CASSAETGFGETQYF.

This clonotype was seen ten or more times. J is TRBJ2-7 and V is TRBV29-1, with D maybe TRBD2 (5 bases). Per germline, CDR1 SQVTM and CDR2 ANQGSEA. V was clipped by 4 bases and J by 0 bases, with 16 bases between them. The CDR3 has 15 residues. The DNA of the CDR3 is TGCAGCGTTGTATTGGGAGCCCAAAGCTCCTACGAGCAGTACTTC. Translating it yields CSVVLGAQSSYEQYF.

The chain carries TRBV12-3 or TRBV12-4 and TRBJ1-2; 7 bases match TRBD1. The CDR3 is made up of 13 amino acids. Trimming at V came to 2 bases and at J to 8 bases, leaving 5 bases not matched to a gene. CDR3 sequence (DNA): TGTGCCAGCAGTTTAAGTACAGGGGAAGGCTACACCTTC. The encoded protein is CASSLSTGEGYTF.

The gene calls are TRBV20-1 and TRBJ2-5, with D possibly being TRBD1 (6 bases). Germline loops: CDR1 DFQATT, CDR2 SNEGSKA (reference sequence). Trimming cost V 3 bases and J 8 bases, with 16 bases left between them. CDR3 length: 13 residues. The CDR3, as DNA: TGCAGTGCTAGGGACAGTCTCCAAGGAACCCAGTACTTC. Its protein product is CSARDSLQGTQYF.

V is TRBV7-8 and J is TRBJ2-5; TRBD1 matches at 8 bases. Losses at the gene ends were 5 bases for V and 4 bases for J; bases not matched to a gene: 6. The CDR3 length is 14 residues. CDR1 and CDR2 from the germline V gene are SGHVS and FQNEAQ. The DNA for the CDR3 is TGTGCCAGCAGCAGGTTACAGGGGGTAGAGACCCAGTACTTC. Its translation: CASSRLQGVETQYF.

The CDR3 loop is CASTTGIGSGELFF. As DNA, the CDR3 is TGTGCCAGCACCACAGGGATCGGTTCCGGGGAGCTGTTTTTT. V is TRBV2 and J is TRBJ2-2, with D possibly matching TRBD1 (6 bases). CDR3 length equals 14 residues. Germline V lookup: CDR1 SNHLY, CDR2 FYNNEI. V lost 7 bases to trimming and J lost 6 bases, with 15 bases between them.

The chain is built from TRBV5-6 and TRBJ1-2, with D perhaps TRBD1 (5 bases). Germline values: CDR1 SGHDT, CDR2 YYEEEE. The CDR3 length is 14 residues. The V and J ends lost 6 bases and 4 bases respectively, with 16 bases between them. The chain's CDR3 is CASILGQGPYGYTF. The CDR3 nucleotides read TGTGCCAGCATCCTCGGTCAGGGACCCTATGGCTACACCTTC.

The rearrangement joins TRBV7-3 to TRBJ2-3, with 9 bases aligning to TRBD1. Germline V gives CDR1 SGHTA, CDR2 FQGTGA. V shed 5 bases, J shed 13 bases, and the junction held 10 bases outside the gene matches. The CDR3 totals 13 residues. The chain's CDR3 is CASSGGTGIVEYF. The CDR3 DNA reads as TGTGCCAGCAGCGGGGGGACAGGGATTGTGGAGTATTTT.

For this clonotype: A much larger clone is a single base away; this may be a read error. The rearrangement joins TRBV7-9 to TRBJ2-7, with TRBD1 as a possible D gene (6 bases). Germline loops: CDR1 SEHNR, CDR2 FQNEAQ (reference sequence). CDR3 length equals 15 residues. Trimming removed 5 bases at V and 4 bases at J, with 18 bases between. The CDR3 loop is CASSLPKAGVYEQYF. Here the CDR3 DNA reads TGTGCCAGCAGCCTACCGAAGGCAGGGGTTTACGAGCAGTACTTC. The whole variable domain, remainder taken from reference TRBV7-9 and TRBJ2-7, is DTGVSQNPRHKITKRGQNVTFRCDPISEHNRLYWYRQTLGQGPEFLTYFQNEAQLEKSRLLSDRFSAERPKGSFSTLEIQRTEQGDSAMYLCASSLPKAGVYEQYFGPGTRLTVT.

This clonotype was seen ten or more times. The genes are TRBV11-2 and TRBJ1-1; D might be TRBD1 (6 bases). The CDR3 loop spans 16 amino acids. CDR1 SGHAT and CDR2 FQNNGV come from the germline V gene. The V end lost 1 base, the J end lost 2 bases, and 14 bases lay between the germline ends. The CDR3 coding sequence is TGTGCCAGCAGCTTAGTTATGGGGGCAGTTAACACTGAAGCTTTCTTT. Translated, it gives CASSLVMGAVNTEAFF.

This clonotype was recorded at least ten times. This CDR3 reads CASSLGLAGVTLFF. CDR3 nucleotide sequence: TGTGCCAGCAGCTTAGGACTAGCGGGGGTGACGTTGTTTTTT. This chain joins TRBV7-8 and TRBJ2-2, with 12 bases fitting TRBD2. CDR1 is SGHVS, CDR2 FQNEAQ, per germline. The CDR3 contains 14 residues. Losses at the gene ends were 1 base for V and 15 bases for J; bases not matched to a gene: 6.